The 11 T cell receptor beta chains below come from one sample, sequenced in a study of glioma-infiltrating T cells after dendritic cell vaccination. The data were produced by immunoSEQ multiplex PCR, yet TCRdb's version contains in-frame clones alone and is incomplete. The table records roughly 96,000 clones, roughly 83% of them present only once. The starting material was blood, obtained before dendritic cell vaccination. The receptor source for this set is a human donor with glioblastoma.

This clone was detected only a few times. The CDR3 spells CASSIRGNSPYNEQFF. In nucleotides, the CDR3 is TGTGCCAGTAGTATAAGGGGGAATAGCCCCTACAATGAGCAGTTCTTC. The V gene is TRBV19, the J gene TRBJ2-1, with D maybe TRBD1 (6 bases). Germline CDR1 LNHDA, CDR2 SQIVND (reference sequence). The V gene lost 2 bases and the J gene lost 2 bases, with 13 bases spanning the gap. The CDR3 is made up of 16 amino acids.

The V call is TRBV19, the J call TRBJ1-2; the D is unclear. Trimming removed 8 bases from V and 3 bases from J, with 13 bases in between. Germline V CDR1 and CDR2: LNHDA, SQIVND (reference sequence). The CDR3 is made up of 13 amino acids. CDR3 DNA: TGTGCCAGTCGGACTGTGGAACACTATGGCTACACCTTC. Its translation: CASRTVEHYGYTF. The full variable domain, in which reference TRBV19 and TRBJ1-2 provide the parts outside the CDR3, is DGGITQSPKYLFRKEGQNVTLSCEQNLNHDAMYWYRQDPGQGLRLIYYSQIVNDFQKGDIAEGYSVSREKKESFPLTVTSAQKNPTAFYLCASRTVEHYGYTFGSGTRLTVV.

The gene calls are TRBV5-1 and TRBJ2-1; possible D gene TRBD1, 5 bases. The CDR3 loop spans 14 amino acids. Germline CDR1 reads SGHRS; CDR2 reads YFSETQ. V dropped 0 bases and J dropped 6 bases, with 10 bases sitting between them. The CDR3 DNA follows: TGCGCCAGCAGCTTGGCGCCTACAGGCAATGAGCAGTTCTTC. As protein: CASSLAPTGNEQFF.

This clone was seen only once. The chain couples TRBV28 to TRBJ1-1; 10 nucleotides line up with TRBD1. V dropped 5 bases and J dropped 3; count of bases not matched to a gene: 12. There are 17 residues in the CDR3. Germline CDR1 reads MDHEN; CDR2 reads SYDVKM. This chain's CDR3 is CASSTTGTGVSDTEAFF. The CDR3 nucleotides are TGTGCCAGCAGTACAACGGGGACAGGGGTATCCGACACTGAAGCTTTCTTT.

The chain employs TRBV5-6 and TRBJ2-7, with TRBD1 matching over 10 bases. The ends lost 4 bases at V and 4 bases at J; junction bases unmatched: 11. CDR3 length equals 16 residues. CDR1 is SGHDT and CDR2 is YYEEEE in the germline V gene. The DNA for the CDR3 is TGTGCCAGCAGCGCCGAACCGGGACAGGGGTCTTACGAGCAGTACTTC. Encoded protein: CASSAEPGQGSYEQYF.

The rearrangement joins TRBV29-1 to TRBJ2-3, with D possibly matching TRBD1 (6 bases). Trimming removed 6 bases from V and 2 bases from J, with 15 bases in between. The CDR3 length is 14 residues. From germline, CDR1 is SQVTM and CDR2 ANQGSEA. The CDR3: CSVTGTPVTDTQYF. The CDR3 DNA follows: TGCAGCGTAACAGGGACCCCAGTCACAGATACGCAGTATTTT.

The chain carries TRBV6-6 and TRBJ2-2; 8 bases agree with TRBD2. The J segment lost 6 bases and the V segment lost 5 bases, leaving 8 bases of the junction unmatched. Germline values: CDR1 MNHNY, CDR2 SVGAGI (reference sequence). This CDR3 region has 15 residues. The CDR3 region is CASSPAGGDAGELFF. For the CDR3, the DNA is TGTGCCAGCAGTCCGGCCGGGGGGGACGCCGGGGAGCTGTTTTTT.

This clone is medium-sized (0.01 to 0.1%) within its sample. As DNA, the CDR3 is TGCGCCAGCAGCTTGACTAGCGGGACCATCTCCTACGAGCAGTACTTC. It specifies CASSLTSGTISYEQYF. The J gene is TRBJ2-7, the V gene TRBV5-1, with 10 bases that match TRBD2. This CDR3 is 16 amino acids long. Trimming took 1 base from V and 0 from J; bases not matched to a gene: 4. Germline CDR1 reads SGHRS; CDR2 reads YFSETQ.

The chain recombines TRBV4-2 with TRBJ2-1; 10 bases match TRBD2. The trim removed 3 bases at V and 3 bases at J, leaving 5 bases unmatched. This CDR3 has 16 residues. In germline, CDR1 is LGHNA, CDR2 YNFKEQ. This chain's CDR3 is CASSQGLAGVYNEQFF. The CDR3, as DNA: TGTGCCAGCAGCCAGGGGCTAGCGGGAGTCTACAATGAGCAGTTCTTC.

The chain uses TRBV5-1 and TRBJ1-2; D unresolved. CDR3 length: 14 residues. CDR1 SGHRS and CDR2 YFSETQ come from the germline V gene. The V end was cut by 0 bases, the J end by 5 bases, with 11 bases between. CDR3 loop: CASSLGTVLYGYTF. The DNA of the CDR3 is TGCGCCAGCAGCTTGGGAACGGTTCTTTATGGCTACACCTTC.

The gene calls are TRBV5-1 and TRBJ1-4, with 9 bases that match TRBD1. The CDR3 length is 16 residues. J gave up 3 bases and V 4 bases, and 7 bases lay outside the gene matches. Germline V gene lookup returns CDR1 SGHRS and CDR2 YFSETQ. The CDR3: CASSRLGDRANEKLFF. The CDR3 DNA is TGCGCCAGCAGCCGGTTAGGGGACAGGGCTAATGAAAAACTGTTTTTT. Combining the CDR3 with reference TRBV5-1 and TRBJ1-4 gives the whole variable domain KAGVTQTPRYLIKTRGQQVTLSCSPISGHRSVSWYQQTPGQGLQFLFEYFSETQRNKGNFPGRFSGRQFSNSRSEMNVSTLELGDSALYLCASSRLGDRANEKLFFGSGTQLSVL.